This TCR beta chain was sequenced in a study of early T cells in non-severe SARS-CoV-2 infection. Study-wide context: The input, bulk RNA from unsorted whole blood, was sequenced, and chains were unpaired.

Germline CDR1 and CDR2: MDHEN and SYDVKM. The V gene lost 3 bases and the J gene lost 6 bases, with 12 bases spanning the gap. The CDR3 is 13 residues long. The TCR library protocol was used to attach unique molecular identifiers. These identifiers were attached to individual cDNA molecules. TCRdb itself ran the 5' RACE reads through MiXCR, one entry per CDR3 protein. Here the sample spans about 66,000 distinct CDR3 sequences, about 12% being singletons. This clonotype originated in an adult who was a healthcare worker with PCR-confirmed SARS-CoV-2 infection or an uninfected control (not recorded which). The chain employs TRBV28 and TRBJ2-7; D perhaps matches TRBD2 (5 bases). The sample consisted of whole blood. The CDR3 loop is CASSLVRTPEQYF. The DNA for the CDR3 is TGTGCCAGCAGTTTGGTTAGGACTCCCGAGCAGTACTTC.